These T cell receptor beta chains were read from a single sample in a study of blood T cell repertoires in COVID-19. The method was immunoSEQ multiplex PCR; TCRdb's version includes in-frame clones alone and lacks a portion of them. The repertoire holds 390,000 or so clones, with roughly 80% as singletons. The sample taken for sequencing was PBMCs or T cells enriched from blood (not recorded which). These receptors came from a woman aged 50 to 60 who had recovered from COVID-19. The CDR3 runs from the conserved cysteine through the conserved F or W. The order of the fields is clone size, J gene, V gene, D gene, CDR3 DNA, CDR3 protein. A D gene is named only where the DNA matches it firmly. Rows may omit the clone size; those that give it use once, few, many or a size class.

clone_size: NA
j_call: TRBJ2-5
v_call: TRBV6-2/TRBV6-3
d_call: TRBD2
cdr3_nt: TGTGCCAGCAGCATTTCTAGCGGGGGGTTCCTGGAGACCCAGTACTTC
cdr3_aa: CASSISSGGFLETQYF

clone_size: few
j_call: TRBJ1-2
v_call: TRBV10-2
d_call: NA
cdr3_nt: TGCGCCAGCAGTGGTCAACAGGCCTTAAACTATGGCTACACCTTC
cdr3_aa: CASSGQQALNYGYTF

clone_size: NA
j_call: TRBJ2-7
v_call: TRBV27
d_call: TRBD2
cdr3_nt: TGTGCCAGCAGTTTTAAGGGGACTAGCGGTTCGAGTACCTACGAGCAGTACTTC
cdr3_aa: CASSFKGTSGSSTYEQYF

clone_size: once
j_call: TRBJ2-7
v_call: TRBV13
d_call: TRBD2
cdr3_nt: TGTGCCAGCAGCCTCCGGGGAGCGGGGACTCTCTGGGACTTC
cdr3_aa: CASSLRGAGTLWDF

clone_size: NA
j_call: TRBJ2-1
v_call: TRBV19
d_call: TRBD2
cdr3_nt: TGTGCCAGTAGTATAGCAGGTAGCGGGGCCAACTACAATGAGCAGTTCTTC
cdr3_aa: CASSIAGSGANYNEQFF

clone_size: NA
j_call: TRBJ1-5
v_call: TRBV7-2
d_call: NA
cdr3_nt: TGTGCCAGCAGCTTAATGGACACCAATCAGCCCCAGCATTTT
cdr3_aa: CASSLMDTNQPQHF

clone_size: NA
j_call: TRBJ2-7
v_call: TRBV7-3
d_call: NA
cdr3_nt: TGTGCCAGCAGCGCCTCTGGCGGGCCGGTCTACGAGCAGTACTTC
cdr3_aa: CASSASGGPVYEQYF

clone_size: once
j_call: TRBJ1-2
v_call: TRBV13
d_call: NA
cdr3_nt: TGTGCCAGCAGCTTAACAAATTATGGCTACACCTTC
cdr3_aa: CASSLTNYGYTF

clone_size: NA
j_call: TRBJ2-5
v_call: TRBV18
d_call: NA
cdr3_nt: TGTGCCAGCTCACTCAACAGCAGGGGTTCCGAGACCCAGTACTTC
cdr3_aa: CASSLNSRGSETQYF

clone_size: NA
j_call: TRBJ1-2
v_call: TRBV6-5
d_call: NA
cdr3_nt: TGTGCCAGCAGAGACGACAGAAACTATGGCTACACCTTC
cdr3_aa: CASRDDRNYGYTF

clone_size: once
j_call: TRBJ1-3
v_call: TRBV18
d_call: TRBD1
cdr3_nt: TGTGCCAGCTCACCAGCAACAGGGGTTTCAGGAAACACCATATATTTT
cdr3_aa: CASSPATGVSGNTIYF

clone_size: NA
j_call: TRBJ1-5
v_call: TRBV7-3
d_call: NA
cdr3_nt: TGTGCCAGCAGCTTAACGCACGGGGTAGGTCAGCCCCAGCATTTT
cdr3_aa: CASSLTHGVGQPQHF

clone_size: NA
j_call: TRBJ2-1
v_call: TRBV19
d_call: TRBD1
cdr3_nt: TGTGCCAGTAGTATTCAGGGGGAATCCTACAATGAGCAGTTCTTC
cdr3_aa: CASSIQGESYNEQFF

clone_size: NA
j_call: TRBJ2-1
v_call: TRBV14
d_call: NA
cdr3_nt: TGTGCCAGCAGCCAATCAAACGGGGAGCAGTTCTTC
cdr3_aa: CASSQSNGEQFF

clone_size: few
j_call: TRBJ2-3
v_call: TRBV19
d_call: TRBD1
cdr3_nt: TGTGCCAGTAGTGTGACCGGGACAGGGTCAGATACGCAGTATTTT
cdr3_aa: CASSVTGTGSDTQYF

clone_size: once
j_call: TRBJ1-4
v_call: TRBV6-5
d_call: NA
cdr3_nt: TGTGCCAGCAGTTACGACGGGAGCCAGCTATCGGGAAAACTGTTTTTT
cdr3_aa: CASSYDGSQLSGKLFF

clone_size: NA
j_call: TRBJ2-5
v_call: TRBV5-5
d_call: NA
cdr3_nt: TGTGCCAGCAGCCCGGAGGACAGCCAAGAGACCCAGTACTTC
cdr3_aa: CASSPEDSQETQYF

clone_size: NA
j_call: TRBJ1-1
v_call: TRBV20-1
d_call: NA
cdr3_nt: TGCAGTGCTAGTAGGGGGAACACTGAAGCTTTCTTT
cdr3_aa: CSASRGNTEAFF

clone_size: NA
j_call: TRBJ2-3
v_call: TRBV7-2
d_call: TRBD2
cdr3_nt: TGTGCCAGCAGCGCAAGCCGCGGGGGGGCCGGTACGCAGTATTTT
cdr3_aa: CASSASRGGAGTQYF

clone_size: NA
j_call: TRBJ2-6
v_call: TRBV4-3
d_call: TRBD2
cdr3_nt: TGCGCCAGCAGCCAAGATCCCCGGGGGGGATCTGGGGCCAACGTCCTGACTTTC
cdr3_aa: CASSQDPRGGSGANVLTF

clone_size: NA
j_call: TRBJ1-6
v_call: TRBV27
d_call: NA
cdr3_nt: TGTGCCAGCTCCGGGGGGCGGCGCGTCTCCAATAATTCACCCCTCCACTTT
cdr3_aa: CASSGGRRVSNNSPLHF

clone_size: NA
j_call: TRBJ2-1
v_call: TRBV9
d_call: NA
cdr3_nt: TGTGCCAGCAGTCGGGAGCAAAACTCCTACAATGAGCAGTTCTTC
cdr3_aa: CASSREQNSYNEQFF

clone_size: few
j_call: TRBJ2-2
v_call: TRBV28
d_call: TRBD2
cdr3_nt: TGTGCCAGCAGTCTCAGCGGGAGGCCGACTACCGGGGAGCTGTTTTTT
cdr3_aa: CASSLSGRPTTGELFF

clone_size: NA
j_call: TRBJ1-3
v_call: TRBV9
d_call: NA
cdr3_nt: TGTGCCAGCAGCGTAGAAGGGACTAGAAACACCATATATTTT
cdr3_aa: CASSVEGTRNTIYF

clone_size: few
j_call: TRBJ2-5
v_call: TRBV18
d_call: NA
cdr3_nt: TGTGCCAGCTCACCACGGTGGCAGGTCCACCAAGAGACCCAGTACTTC
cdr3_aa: CASSPRWQVHQETQYF

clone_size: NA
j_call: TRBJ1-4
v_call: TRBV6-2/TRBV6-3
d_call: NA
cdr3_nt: TGTGCCAGCAGTCCAGAGGTGCGCGAAAAACTGTTTTTT
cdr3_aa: CASSPEVREKLFF

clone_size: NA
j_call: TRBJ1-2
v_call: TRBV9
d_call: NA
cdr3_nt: TGTGCCAGCAGCGTTACAGTAAGGCATGGCTACACCTTC
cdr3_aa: CASSVTVRHGYTF

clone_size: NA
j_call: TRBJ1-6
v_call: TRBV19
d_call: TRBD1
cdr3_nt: TGTGCCAGTAGTATAAGGGACAGGGCTGGTAATTCACCCCTCCACTTT
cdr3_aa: CASSIRDRAGNSPLHF

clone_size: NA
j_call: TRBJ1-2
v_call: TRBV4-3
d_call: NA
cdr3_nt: TGCGCCAGCAGCCAAGACCGGGACATCGGCTACACCTTC
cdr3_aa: CASSQDRDIGYTF

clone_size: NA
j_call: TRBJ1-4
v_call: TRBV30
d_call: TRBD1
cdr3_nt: TGTGCCTGGAGCGGGACAGGGGGCACGGTAAATGAAAAACTGTTTTTT
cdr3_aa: CAWSGTGGTVNEKLFF

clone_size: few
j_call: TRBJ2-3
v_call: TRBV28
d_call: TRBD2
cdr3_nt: TGTGCCAGCAGTCCGACCGGGACTAGCGGGAGTGGTTCAGATACGCAGTATTTT
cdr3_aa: CASSPTGTSGSGSDTQYF

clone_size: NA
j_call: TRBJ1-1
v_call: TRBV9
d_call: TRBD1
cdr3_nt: TGTGCCAGCAGCATCACGACCGGGACAGGAGGGGCTGAAGCTTTCTTT
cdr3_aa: CASSITTGTGGAEAFF

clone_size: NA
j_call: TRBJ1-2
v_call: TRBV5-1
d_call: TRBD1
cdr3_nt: TGCGCCAGCAGCTTGCCGCTGACAGGGGTTGACTATGGCTACACCTTC
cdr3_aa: CASSLPLTGVDYGYTF

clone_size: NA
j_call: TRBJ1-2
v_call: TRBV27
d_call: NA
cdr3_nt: TGTGCCAGCAGTTATTCAGCTAACTATGGCTACACCTTC
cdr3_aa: CASSYSANYGYTF

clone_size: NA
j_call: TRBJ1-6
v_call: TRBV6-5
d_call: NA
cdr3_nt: TGTGCCAGCAGTTCCAATTATTCACCCCTCCACTTT
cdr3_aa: CASSSNYSPLHF

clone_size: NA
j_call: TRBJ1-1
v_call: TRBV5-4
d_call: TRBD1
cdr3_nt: TGTGCCAGCACCTCACGGGACAGGGGTCCTGAAGCTTTCTTT
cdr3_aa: CASTSRDRGPEAFF

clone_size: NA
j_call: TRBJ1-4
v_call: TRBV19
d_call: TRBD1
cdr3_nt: TGTGCCAGTAGAATTACAGGGGGAGGAGAAAAACTGTTTTTT
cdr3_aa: CASRITGGGEKLFF

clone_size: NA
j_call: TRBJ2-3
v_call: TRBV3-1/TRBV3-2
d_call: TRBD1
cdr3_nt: TGTGCCAGCAGCCCACCTGGACAGGGGGCAGGCACGCAGTATTTT
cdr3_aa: CASSPPGQGAGTQYF

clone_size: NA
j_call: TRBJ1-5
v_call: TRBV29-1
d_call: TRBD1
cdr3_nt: TGCAGCGCAACGACAGGGTACGGCAATCAGCCCCAGCATTTT
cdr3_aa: CSATTGYGNQPQHF

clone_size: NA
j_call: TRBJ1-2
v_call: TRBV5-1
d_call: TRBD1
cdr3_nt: TGCGCCAGCAGCTGGACCGGGACAGGCATAGATGGCTACACCTTC
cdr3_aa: CASSWTGTGIDGYTF

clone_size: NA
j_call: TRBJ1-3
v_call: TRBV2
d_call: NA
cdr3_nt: TGTGCCAGCAGTGGTAATGCGAGAAACACCATATATTTT
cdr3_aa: CASSGNARNTIYF

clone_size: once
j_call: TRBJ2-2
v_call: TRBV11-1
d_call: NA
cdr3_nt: TGTGCCAGCAGCTCGAGCGGAGCGAACACCGGGGAGCTGTTTTTT
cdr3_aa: CASSSSGANTGELFF

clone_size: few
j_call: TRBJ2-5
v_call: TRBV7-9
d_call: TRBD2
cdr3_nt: TGTGCCAGCAGCTTAGCGCCTTTAGCGGGAGGGGATCAAGAGACCCAGTACTTC
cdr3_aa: CASSLAPLAGGDQETQYF

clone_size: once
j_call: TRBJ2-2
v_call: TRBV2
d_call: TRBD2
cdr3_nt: TGTGCCAGCAGTGAAATTAGGCTCGGGACTATTAACACCGGGGAGCTGTTTTTT
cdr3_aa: CASSEIRLGTINTGELFF

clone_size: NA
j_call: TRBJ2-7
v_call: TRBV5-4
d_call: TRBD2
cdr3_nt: TGTGCCAGCAGCTTGGAGACGACTAGCGGGTCTCGTGAGCAGTACTTC
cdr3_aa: CASSLETTSGSREQYF

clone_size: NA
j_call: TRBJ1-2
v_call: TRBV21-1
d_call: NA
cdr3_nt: TGTGCCAGCAGGCCTCTACCGGGACAGGGGGTCCAATATGGCTACACCTTC
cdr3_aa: CASRPLPGQGVQYGYTF

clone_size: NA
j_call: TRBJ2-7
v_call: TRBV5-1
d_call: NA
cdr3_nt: TGCGCCAGCAGCTTGTTGGGTGGTAGGGGGACATCACCCAACGAGCAGTACTTC
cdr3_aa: CASSLLGGRGTSPNEQYF

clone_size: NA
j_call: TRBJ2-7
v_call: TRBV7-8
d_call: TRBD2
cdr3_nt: TGTGCCAGCAGCTTAGGGCTAGCGGGTACCTACGAGCAGTACTTC
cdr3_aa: CASSLGLAGTYEQYF

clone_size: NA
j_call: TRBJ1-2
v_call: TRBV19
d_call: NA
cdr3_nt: TGTGCCAGTAGTATCGGCGGTGGAAGTTTGGCTAACTATGGCTACACCTTC
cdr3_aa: CASSIGGGSLANYGYTF

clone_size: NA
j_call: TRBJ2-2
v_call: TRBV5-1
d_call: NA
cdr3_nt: TGCGCCAGCAGCTTAGGCAGGGTAGGCACCGGGGAGCTGTTTTTT
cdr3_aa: CASSLGRVGTGELFF

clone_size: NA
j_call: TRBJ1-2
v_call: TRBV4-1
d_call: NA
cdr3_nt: TGCGCCAGCAGCCAAGTAGCGGGGAACTATGGCTACACCTTC
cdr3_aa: CASSQVAGNYGYTF

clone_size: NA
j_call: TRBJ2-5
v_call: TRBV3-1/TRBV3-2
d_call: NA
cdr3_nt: TGTGCCAGCAGCCAAGATGGGCTGAAACAAGAGACCCAGTACTTC
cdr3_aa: CASSQDGLKQETQYF

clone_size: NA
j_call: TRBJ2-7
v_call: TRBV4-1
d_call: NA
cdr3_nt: TGCGCCAGCAGCCCGGGGACTTTTTTGACCTACGAGCAGTACTTC
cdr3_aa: CASSPGTFLTYEQYF